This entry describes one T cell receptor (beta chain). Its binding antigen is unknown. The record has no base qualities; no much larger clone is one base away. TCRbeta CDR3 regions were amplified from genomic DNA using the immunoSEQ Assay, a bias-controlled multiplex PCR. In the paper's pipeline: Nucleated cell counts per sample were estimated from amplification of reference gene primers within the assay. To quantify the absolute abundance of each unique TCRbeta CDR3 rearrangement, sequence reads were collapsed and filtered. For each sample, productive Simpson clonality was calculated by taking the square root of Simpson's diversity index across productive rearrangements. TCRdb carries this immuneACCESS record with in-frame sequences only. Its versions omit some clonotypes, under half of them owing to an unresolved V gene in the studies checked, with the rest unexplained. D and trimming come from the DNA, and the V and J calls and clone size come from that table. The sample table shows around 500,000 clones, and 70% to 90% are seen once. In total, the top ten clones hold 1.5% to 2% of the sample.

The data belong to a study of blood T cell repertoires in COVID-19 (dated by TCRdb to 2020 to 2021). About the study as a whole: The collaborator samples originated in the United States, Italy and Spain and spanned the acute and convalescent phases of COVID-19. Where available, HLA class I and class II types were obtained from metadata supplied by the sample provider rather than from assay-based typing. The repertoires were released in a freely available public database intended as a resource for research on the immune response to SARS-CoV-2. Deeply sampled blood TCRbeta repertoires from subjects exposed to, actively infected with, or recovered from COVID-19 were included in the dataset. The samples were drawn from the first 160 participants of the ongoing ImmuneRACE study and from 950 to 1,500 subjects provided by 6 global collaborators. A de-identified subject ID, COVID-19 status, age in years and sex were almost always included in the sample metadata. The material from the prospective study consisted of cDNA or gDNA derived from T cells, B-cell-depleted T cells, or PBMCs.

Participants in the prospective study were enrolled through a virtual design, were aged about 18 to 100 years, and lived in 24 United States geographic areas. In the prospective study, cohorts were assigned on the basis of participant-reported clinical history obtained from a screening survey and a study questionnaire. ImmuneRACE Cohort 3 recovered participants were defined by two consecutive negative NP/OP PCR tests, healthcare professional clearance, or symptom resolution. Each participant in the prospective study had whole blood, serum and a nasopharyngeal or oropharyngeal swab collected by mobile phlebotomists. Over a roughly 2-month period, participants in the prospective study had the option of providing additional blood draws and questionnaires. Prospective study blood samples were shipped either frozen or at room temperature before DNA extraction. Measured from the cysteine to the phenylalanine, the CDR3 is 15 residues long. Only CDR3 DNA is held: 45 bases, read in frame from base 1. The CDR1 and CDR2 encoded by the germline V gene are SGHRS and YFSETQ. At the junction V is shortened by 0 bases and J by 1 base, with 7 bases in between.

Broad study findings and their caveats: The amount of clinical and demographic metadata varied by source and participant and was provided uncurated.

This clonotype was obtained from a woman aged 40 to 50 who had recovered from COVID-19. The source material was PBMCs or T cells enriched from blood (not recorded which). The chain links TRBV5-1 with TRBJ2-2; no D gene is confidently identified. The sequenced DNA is TGCGCCAGCAGCTTGGCCAGGCAGAACACCGGGGAGCTGTTTTTT. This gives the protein CASSLARQNTGELFF.